The entry below describes one TCR beta chain. Its antigen remains unidentified. No base quality information exists; no much larger clone differs at one position. Measured from the cysteine to the phenylalanine, the CDR3 is 15 residues long. Just the 45-base CDR3 DNA is kept, in frame starting at base 1. The germline V gene yields MDHEN for CDR1 and SYDVKM for CDR2. Trimming at the junction amounts to 3 bases on V and 2 bases on J, and the germline ends lie 10 bases apart. This sample was included in a study of cytomegalovirus exposure and HLA in healthy donors (dated by TCRdb to 2015 to 2018). With regard to the full study: An earlier analysis of roughly 500 of the donors reported approximately 280 Gb of sequence data and 95 million to 120 million unique TCR beta sequences obtained from roughly 180 million T cells. The number of typed donors differed by locus: about 620-630 for A, B, C, DRB1 and DQB1; 500 to 550 for DQA1; 600 to 610 for DPA1; and 400 to 480 for DPB1. All discovery cohort repertoires had been generated using a single sequencing platform. A later genetic analysis used genome-wide SNP genotypes for about 60% of the roughly 700 donors, treating that subset as a discovery cohort. Donor age, sex, ethnicity and CMV serostatus were compiled alongside the repertoire data. To predict cytomegalovirus infection status, the study brought together high-throughput TCR immunosequencing, statistical association of individual TCRs with disease status, and machine learning. To study patterns of TCR occurrence, a later analysis re-analyzed previously published TCR beta repertoires from 550 to 800 donors and added high-resolution HLA genotyping. Rather than drawing on any new phenotypic data, the later analysis identified candidate immune exposures from TCR beta sequences and the way those sequences occurred across donors. Both class I and class II loci were covered by HLA typing, at four-digit resolution. Because of strong linkage in the cohort, roughly five DR-DQ haplotypes were treated as single units for association and clustering. In an earlier analysis of 500 to 650 of the donors, high-throughput TCR beta sequencing was used to judge whether each TCR beta V gene segment behaved as functional or pseudogenic. Along with the roughly 700-subject first cohort, a separate validation cohort of over a hundred different subjects was used. The T cell repertoires of under 750 subjects were profiled by immunosequencing and related to cytomegalovirus serostatus. The study aimed to test whether signatures of past pathogen exposure could be identified by cataloging public T cell receptors. The genetic ancestry cluster associated with self-reported Caucasian donors included around 76% of the roughly 390 genotyped donors. Among a few hundred genotyped donors of the cohort, an average of around 240,000 unique TCR beta nucleotide sequences were sequenced per donor, roughly a sixth of them non-productive. Approximately 310 gigabases of sequencing data and tens of millions of unique TCR sequences were included in an early release covering roughly 600 HLA-typed donors. Points the paper makes about the study in general: The cohort was sequenced for TCR beta chains only, and without alpha or paired-chain data the features that could be detected were limited. The classifier was reported to diagnose cytomegalovirus status with high specificity and sensitivity in both the original and validation cohorts. Across donors, most TCR sequences were observed very rarely, whereas some public TCRs were present in many individuals. When HLA alleles, especially DR and DQ, strongly co-occurred, attributing TCR associations to individual alleles was difficult. V-gene and J-gene trimming of TCR beta chains was associated with a missense DCLRE1C variant in a later genetic analysis, and the association was replicated in an independent cohort. In an earlier analysis of 587 of the donors, most TCR beta V segments appeared in productive rearrangements about 87% or about 30% of the time, broadly matching IMGT annotations. The study gave a list of 150 to 200 TCR beta chains associated with cytomegalovirus. At a false discovery rate of 0.05, a later analysis linked under 20,000 TCR beta sequences to specific HLA alleles. Linkage disequilibrium might explain the correlated functional status among segregating V segments, but an unknown experimental factor could not be excluded. In a later analysis, several top co-occurrence clusters were reported to appear linked to parvovirus B19, influenza, CMV and Epstein-Barr virus. A further reported finding was that TCR beta sequences accurately predicted the HLA-A and HLA-B alleles for most subjects in the first cohort. According to a later analysis, most CMV-associated TCR beta chains appeared to be HLA-restricted, and the HLA associations seemed to be driven largely by CMV exposure. It was suggested by the authors that the approach could potentially be generalized to other disease states and immunological phenotypes. The sequencing pipeline was judged likely to have produced a cluster of highly shared sequence variants as a technical artifact. In vitro tests confirmed that a few of the cytomegalovirus-associated TCR beta chains recognize cytomegalovirus antigens. Because the 87-base-pair reads could not distinguish some IMGT-functional V segments, including TRBV6-2 and TRBV6-3, those segments were excluded. In a later analysis, the rate of TCR association differed among HLA loci, with DRB1 alleles having the most associated TCRs and HLA-C alleles having the fewest. Immune exposure information for the cohort was limited to CMV serostatus. Because HLA typing was missing for some donors at each locus, association tests included only the typed subset. Because counts were too low, about 15 rarely observed V segments, including chromosome 9 orphons, were left out of the earlier analysis of 500 to 750 of the donors. The presence/absence analyses assumed that sequencing depth was roughly uniform across donors, and that assumption may not be true. In a later genetic analysis, fewer N-insertions in productive TCRs were reported among donors in an Asian-associated ancestry cluster than the roughly 700-donor mean. A later analysis found that HLA-associated TCR beta chains were more clonally expanded and had lower generation probabilities than equally common non-associated chains.

The cohort comprised some 730 healthy bone marrow donors. All cohort members were sampled while nominally healthy, although unrecorded immune exposures were likely present. The donor was CMV seronegative and belonged to the group of 380 or so seronegative cohort members. Each donor provided a peripheral blood sample, and peripheral blood mononuclear cells were used for TCR beta sequencing. The Qiagen DNeasy Blood Extraction Kit was used to extract genomic DNA from the blood cell samples. The method was the immunoSEQ multiplex PCR assay. A mixture of 60 forward primers for TCR Vbeta segments and 13 reverse primers for TCR Jbeta segments was used in the multiplex PCR. A multiplex PCR assay on genomic DNA amplified the CDR3 region of rearranged TCR beta genes. On the Illumina HiSeq System, the amplified TCR beta libraries were sequenced as 87-base-pair reads. The paper's data handling went like this. Across the 670 or so repertoires, a later analysis counted 80 million or so unique TCR beta chains, around 11 million of which were shared by at least two donors. To remove PCR and sequencing errors, raw reads were error-corrected and collapsed into unique sequences using a nearest-neighbor algorithm that merged closely related sequences. V, D and J gene segments were assigned by aligning CDR3 sequences to IMGT reference sequences. For a sequence to be retained, a match of at least six nucleotides was required to both a V gene segment and a J gene segment. A rearrangement counted as productive if the CDR3 had no stop codons and remained in frame with V and J, and every other rearrangement counted as non-productive. CDR3 was defined according to IMGT convention as the region running from the second conserved V-encoded cysteine to the conserved J-encoded phenylalanine. In an earlier analysis of just under 600 of the donors, sequences lacking an unambiguous match to a single V gene segment were excluded. An earlier analysis of about 600 of the donors called V segments functional above 56.7% productive rearrangements and segregating when the between-donor standard deviation exceeded 5%. To diagnose cytomegalovirus status from the catalog of TCR beta chain sequences, a statistical classification framework was built. A later analysis assigned V and J genes by comparing TCR nucleotide sequences with IMGT/GENE-DB human TR gene sequences. Using the TCRdist pipeline, a later analysis assigned CDR3 sequences along with most-parsimonious VDJ recombination scenarios. In a later analysis, each TCR beta chain was defined by its CDR3 amino acid sequence together with its V-gene family, and reads without a unique V-gene family were excluded. As a way to deal with suspected cross-contamination and a sequencing artifact, a later analysis dropped roughly 620 nucleotide sequences that were highly shared and had low generation probability. In a later analysis, a clonal expansion index was calculated for each public chain from normalized within-repertoire ranks of inferred template counts. In a later analysis, generation probabilities were computed with a VDJ recombination model fitted to out-of-frame rearrangements, and the resulting probabilities were checked against IGoR. In a later analysis, TCR-TCR, TCR-HLA and TCR-CMV co-occurrence was scored with hypergeometric tests, and a repertoire-size bias correction was applied to TCR pairs. False discovery rates were estimated in a later analysis by permuting HLA or CMV assignments 20 times. In a later analysis, co-occurring TCRs were grouped with DBSCAN, and TCRdist sequence similarity was added when clustering was performed within HLA-allele-positive subsets. For co-occurrence clustering, repertoires with fewer than 30,000 or more than 120,000 public chains were excluded, along with a handful of repertoires with anomalous nucleotide sharing. What TCRdb holds here is the immuneACCESS table cut down to in-frame rearrangements. Part of the clones is not present; checked against another copy, under half of the missing clones reflect an unresolved V gene, and the others are unexplained. From that table come the V and J calls and clone size; the DNA was used to work out D and trimming. The sample table shows 110,000 or so clones, and around 70% are seen once. The top ten constitute around 3.5% of the sample.

Here the chain combines TRBV28 and TRBJ2-2, and perhaps TRBD1 as D gene, on 6 matching bases. The clonotype comes from a man aged 30 to 45 in good health and CMV-seronegative. The material sequenced was PBMCs. Read as DNA, the sequence is TGTGCCAGCAGTTTCTTGGACAGAAACACCGGGGAGCTGTTTTTT. Translated, it reads CASSFLDRNTGELFF.